The TCR beta chain under discussion was sequenced for a study of T-cell reconstitution after alpha-beta-depleted transplantation in children. Study-wide points: Alpha-beta T cells present about two months after transplant were reported to originate from several hundred expanded graft clones. T-cell numbers and diversity one year post-transplant derived largely from freshly generated T cells. Day-60 TCRbeta diversity that was high in some patients was derived from surviving recipient T cells and thymic progenitors.

This clonotype was recorded at least ten times. Antigen specificity is unknown. V lost 6 bases, J lost 1 base, and 9 bases lay in between. Germline CDR1 reads SQVTM; CDR2 reads ANQGSEA. CDR3 length equals 12 residues. TCRbeta library preparation incorporated unique molecular identifiers. TCRdb analysed the PCR reads with MiXCR anew, one entry per CDR3 protein. Among roughly 300,000 distinct CDR3 sequences listed, around a tenth were seen once. The specimen comprised peripheral blood, sampled 180 days after TCRalphabeta/CD19-depleted stem cell transplant. The gene calls are TRBV29-1 and TRBJ2-5; D gene ambiguous. The source of this sequence is a male patient under 10 years old who had a stem cell transplant for chronic granulomatous disease, so the T cells may come from the graft donor. In DNA, the CDR3 is TGCAGCGTCAGATCCCCCCAAGAGACCCAGTACTTC. This gives the protein CSVRSPQETQYF. Full variable domain (outside the CDR3, taken from reference TRBV29-1 and TRBJ2-5): SAVISQKPSRDICQRGTSLTIQCQVDSQVTMMFWYRQQPGQSLTLIATANQGSEATYESGFVIDKFPISRPNLTFSTLTVSNMSPEDSSIYLCSVRSPQETQYFGPGTRLLVL.